Each of the 3 T cell receptor beta chains below was sequenced from the same sample in a study of spatial heterogeneity in lung cancer. TCRdb re-analysed the 5' RACE reads in MiXCR, keeping a single row per CDR3 protein. The sample yields around 100,000 distinct CDR3 sequences, approximately 11% seen once. The time point here: blood at routine non-recurrence follow-up after resection. This material consisted of PBMCs, taken at follow-up. These receptors originate from a female donor with early-stage non-small cell lung cancer.

The chain recombines TRBV7-9 with TRBJ2-1; 8 bases fit TRBD2. CDR3 length equals 13 residues. CDR1 and CDR2 from the germline V gene are SEHNR and FQNEAQ (reference sequence). The J segment lost 12 bases and the V segment lost 9 bases, leaving 13 bases of the junction unmatched. The CDR3 loop is CASSLAGPEGQFF. CDR3 bases: TGTGCCAGTAGTCTAGCGGGCCCGGAGGGGCAGTTCTTC.

CDR3 nucleotides: TGTGCCAGCAGTGGTTTGTGGGTGAGCGGGAGGACGGATACGCAGTATTTT. Protein product: CASSGLWVSGRTDTQYF. V usage is TRBV28 and J usage is TRBJ2-3, with TRBD2 matching over 9 bases. Germline V gene data show CDR1 as MDHEN and CDR2 as SYDVKM. The CDR3 is 17 amino acids. V trimming: 5 bases; J trimming: 6 bases; junction bases outside the gene matches: 15.

This clonotype was observed many times. This chain connects TRBV11-3 to TRBJ1-1; a possible D gene is TRBD1 (6 bases). This CDR3 has 15 residues. Germline V CDR1 and CDR2: SGHNT, YENEEA. V lost 6 bases and J lost 5, with 19 bases in between. The CDR3 DNA follows: TGTGCCAGCAGGCTTATCGGTCTGAGGGGGACTGAAGCTTTCTTT. Translated, it gives CASRLIGLRGTEAFF.